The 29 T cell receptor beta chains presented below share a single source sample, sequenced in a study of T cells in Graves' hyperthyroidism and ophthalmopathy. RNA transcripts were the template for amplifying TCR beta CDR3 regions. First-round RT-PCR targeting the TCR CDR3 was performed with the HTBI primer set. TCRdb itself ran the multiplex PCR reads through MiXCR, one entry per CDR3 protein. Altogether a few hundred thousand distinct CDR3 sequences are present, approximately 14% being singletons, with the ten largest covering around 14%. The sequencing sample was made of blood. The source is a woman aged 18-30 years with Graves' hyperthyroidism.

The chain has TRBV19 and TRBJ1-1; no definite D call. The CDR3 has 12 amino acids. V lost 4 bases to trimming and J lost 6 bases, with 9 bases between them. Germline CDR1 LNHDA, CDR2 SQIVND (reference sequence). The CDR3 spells CASSNSLAEAFF. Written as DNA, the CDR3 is TGTGCCAGTAGTAACTCTTTAGCTGAAGCTTTCTTT.

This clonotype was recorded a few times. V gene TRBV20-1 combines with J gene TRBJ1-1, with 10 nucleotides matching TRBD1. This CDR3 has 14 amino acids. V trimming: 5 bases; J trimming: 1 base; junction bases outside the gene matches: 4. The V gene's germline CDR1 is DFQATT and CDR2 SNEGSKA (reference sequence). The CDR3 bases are TGCAGTGCTCGGGACAGGGGACCGAACACTGAAGCTTTCTTT. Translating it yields CSARDRGPNTEAFF.

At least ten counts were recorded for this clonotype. Here the CDR3 DNA reads TGTGCCAGCAGCTTAGTACCAGGTCGTAGAGGCTACACCTTC. This sequence encodes CASSLVPGRRGYTF. The gene calls are TRBV7-2 and TRBJ1-2, with no clear D. Trimming left V 1 base short and J 8 bases short, with 14 bases between. CDR1 SGHTA and CDR2 FQGNSA come from the germline V gene. CDR3 length: 14 residues.

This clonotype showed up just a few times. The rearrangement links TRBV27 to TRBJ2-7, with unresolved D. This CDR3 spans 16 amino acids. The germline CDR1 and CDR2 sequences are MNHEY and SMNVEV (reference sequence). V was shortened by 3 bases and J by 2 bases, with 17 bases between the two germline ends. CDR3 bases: TGTGCCAGCAGTTTGAGAACGGACGCCCACCCCTACGAGCAGTACTTC. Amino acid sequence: CASSLRTDAHPYEQYF.

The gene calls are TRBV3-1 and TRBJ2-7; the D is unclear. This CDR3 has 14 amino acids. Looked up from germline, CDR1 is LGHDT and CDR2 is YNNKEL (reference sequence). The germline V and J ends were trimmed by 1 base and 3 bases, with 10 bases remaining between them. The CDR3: CASSQGLSYYEQYF. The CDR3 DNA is TGTGCCAGCAGCCAAGGACTCTCATACTACGAGCAGTACTTC.

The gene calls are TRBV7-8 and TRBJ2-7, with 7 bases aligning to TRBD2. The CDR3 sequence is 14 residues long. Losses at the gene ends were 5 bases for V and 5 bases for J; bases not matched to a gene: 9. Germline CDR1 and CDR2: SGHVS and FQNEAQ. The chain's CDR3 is CASSPSRGFDEQYF. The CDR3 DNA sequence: TGTGCCAGCAGCCCATCGCGGGGGTTTGACGAGCAGTACTTC.

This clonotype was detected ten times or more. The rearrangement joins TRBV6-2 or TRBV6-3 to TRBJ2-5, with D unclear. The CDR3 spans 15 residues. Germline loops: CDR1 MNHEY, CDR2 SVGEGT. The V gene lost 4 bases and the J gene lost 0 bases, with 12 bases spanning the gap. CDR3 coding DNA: TGTGCCAGCAGTTCCCTCGACTTCTACCAAGAGACCCAGTACTTC. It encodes CASSSLDFYQETQYF.

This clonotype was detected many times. The CDR3 is CASSASGGATDEQFF. CDR3 DNA: TGTGCCAGCAGCGCTAGCGGGGGGGCCACGGATGAGCAGTTCTTC. The chain carries TRBV6-2 or TRBV6-3 and TRBJ2-1; 12 bases are a match to TRBD2. Germline lookup yields CDR1 MNHEY and CDR2 SVGEGT. The CDR3 extends over 15 amino acids. The V gene end was trimmed by 6 bases and the J gene end by 8 bases; junction bases not matched to a gene: 8.

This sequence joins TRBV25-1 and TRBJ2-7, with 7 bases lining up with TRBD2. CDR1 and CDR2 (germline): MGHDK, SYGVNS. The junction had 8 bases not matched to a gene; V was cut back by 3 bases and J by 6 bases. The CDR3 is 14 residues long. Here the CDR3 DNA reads TGTGCCAGCAGTGACGGCCGGGGGGTCACCGAGCAGTACTTC. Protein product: CASSDGRGVTEQYF.

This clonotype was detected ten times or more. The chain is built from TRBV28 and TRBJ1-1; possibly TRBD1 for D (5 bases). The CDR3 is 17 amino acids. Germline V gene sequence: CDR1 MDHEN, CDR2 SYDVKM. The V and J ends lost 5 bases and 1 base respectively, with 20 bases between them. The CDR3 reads CASSKLSGGAWNTEAFF. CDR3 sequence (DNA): TGTGCCAGCAGTAAACTGAGCGGGGGTGCCTGGAACACTGAAGCTTTCTTT.

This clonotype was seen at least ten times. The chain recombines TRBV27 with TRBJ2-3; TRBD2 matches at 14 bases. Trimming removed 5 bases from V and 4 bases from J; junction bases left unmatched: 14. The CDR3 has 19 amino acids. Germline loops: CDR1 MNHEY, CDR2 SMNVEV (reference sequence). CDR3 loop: CASSPPDSWTSGRSDTQYF. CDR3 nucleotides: TGTGCCAGCAGTCCCCCGGACAGTTGGACTAGCGGGAGGTCAGATACGCAGTATTTT.

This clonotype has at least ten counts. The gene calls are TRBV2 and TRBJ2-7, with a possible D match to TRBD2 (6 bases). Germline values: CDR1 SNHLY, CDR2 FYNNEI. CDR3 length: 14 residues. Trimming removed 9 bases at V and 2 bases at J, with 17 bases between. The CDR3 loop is CASNRDLGPYEQYF. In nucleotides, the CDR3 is TGTGCCAGTAACCGGGACTTGGGACCCTACGAGCAGTACTTC.

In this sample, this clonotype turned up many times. DNA for the CDR3: TGTGCCAGCAGCGTTATACTAGCGGGGTCCACCGGGGAGCTGTTTTTT. It is translated as CASSVILAGSTGELFF. V and J are TRBV6-1 and TRBJ2-2; 10 positions agree with TRBD2. Per germline, CDR1 MNHNS and CDR2 SASEGT. The V segment lost 6 bases and the J segment 4 bases; nucleotides outside the gene matches: 8. CDR3 length: 16 amino acids.

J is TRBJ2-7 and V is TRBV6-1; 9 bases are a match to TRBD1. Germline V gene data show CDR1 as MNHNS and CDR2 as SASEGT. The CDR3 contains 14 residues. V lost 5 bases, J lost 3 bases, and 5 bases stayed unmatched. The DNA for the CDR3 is TGTGCCAGCAGTCTTGACAGGGGGATCTACGAGCAGTACTTC. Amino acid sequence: CASSLDRGIYEQYF.

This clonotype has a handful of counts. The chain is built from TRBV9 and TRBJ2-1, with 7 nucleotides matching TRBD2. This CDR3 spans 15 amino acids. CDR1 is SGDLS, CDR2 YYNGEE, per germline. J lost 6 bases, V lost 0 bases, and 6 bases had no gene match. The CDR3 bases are TGTGCCAGCAGCGTAGGTCGCGGGAGTGTCAATGAGCAGTTCTTC. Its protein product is CASSVGRGSVNEQFF.

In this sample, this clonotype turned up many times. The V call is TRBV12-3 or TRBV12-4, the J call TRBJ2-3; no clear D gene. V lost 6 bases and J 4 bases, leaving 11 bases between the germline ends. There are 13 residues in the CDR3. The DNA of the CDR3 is TGTGCCAGCAGCCCGGTTGTGCCAGATACGCAGTATTTT. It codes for CASSPVVPDTQYF.

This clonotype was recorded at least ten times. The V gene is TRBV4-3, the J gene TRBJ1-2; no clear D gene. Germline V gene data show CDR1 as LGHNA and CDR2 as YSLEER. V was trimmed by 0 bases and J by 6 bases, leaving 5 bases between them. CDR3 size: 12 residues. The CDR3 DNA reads TGCGCCAGCAGCCAAGATTCGCATGGCTACACCTTC. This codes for CASSQDSHGYTF.

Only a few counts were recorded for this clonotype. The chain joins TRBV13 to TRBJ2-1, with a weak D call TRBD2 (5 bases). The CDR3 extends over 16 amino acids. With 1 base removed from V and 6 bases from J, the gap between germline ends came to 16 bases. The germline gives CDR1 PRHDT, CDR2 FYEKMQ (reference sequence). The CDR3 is CASSLALAGQGNEQFF. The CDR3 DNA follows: TGTGCCAGCAGCTTAGCCCTCGCGGGCCAAGGCAATGAGCAGTTCTTC.

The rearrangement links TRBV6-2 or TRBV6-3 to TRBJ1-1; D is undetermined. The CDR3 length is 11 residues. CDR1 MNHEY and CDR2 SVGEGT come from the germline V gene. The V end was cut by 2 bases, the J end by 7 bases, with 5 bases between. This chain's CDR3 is CASSYGREAFF. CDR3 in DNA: TGTGCCAGCAGTTACGGCCGTGAAGCTTTCTTT.

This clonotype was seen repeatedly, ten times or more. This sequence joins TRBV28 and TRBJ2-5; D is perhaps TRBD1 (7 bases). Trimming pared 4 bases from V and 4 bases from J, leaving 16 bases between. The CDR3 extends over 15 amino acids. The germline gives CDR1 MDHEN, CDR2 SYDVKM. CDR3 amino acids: CASSSGGGGRETQYF. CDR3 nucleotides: TGTGCCAGCAGTTCAGGGGGAGGAGGTCGAGAGACCCAGTACTTC.

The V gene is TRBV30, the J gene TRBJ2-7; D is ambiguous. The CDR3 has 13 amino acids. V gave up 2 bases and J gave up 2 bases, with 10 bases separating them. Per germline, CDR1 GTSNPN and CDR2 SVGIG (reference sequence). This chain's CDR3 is CAWSKGSAYEQYV. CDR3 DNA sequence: TGTGCCTGGAGTAAAGGGTCAGCCTACGAGCAGTACGTC.

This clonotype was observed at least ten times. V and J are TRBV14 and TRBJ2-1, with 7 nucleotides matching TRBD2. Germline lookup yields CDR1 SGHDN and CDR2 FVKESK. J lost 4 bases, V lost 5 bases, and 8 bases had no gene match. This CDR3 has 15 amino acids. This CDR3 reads CASSFRLAEYNEQFF. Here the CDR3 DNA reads TGTGCCAGCAGCTTTAGGCTAGCGGAGTACAATGAGCAGTTCTTC.

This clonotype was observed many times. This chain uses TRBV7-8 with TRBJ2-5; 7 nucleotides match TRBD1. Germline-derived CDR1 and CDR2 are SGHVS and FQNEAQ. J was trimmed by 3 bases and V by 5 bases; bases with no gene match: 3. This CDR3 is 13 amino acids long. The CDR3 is CASSTGVKETQYF. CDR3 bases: TGTGCCAGCAGCACAGGGGTGAAAGAGACCCAGTACTTC.

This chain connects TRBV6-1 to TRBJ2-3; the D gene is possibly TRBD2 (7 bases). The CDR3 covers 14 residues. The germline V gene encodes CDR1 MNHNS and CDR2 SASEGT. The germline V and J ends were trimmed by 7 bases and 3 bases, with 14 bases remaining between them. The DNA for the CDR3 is TGTGCCAGCATGCGGGGGCGGGGGACAGATACGCAGTATTTT. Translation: CASMRGRGTDTQYF.

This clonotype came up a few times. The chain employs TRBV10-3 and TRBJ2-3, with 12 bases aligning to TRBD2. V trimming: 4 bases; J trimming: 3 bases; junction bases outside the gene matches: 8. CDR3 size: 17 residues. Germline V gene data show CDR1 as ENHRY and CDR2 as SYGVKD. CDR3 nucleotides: TGTGCCATCAGTGGCGCTAGCGGGAGGGCCATTACAGATACGCAGTATTTT. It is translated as CAISGASGRAITDTQYF.

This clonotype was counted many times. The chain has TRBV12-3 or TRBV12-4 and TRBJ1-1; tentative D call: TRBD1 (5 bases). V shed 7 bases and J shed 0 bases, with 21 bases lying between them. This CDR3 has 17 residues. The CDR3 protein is CASKTGRLLSMNTEAFF. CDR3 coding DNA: TGTGCCAGCAAAACGGGACGGCTGTTGTCCATGAACACTGAAGCTTTCTTT.

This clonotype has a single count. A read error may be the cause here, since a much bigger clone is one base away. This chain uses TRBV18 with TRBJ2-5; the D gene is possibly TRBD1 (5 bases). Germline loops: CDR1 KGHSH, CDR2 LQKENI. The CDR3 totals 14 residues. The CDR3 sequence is CASTPETAQETQYF. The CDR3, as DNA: TGTGCCAGCACACCAGAGACAGCCCAAGAGACCCAGTACTTC.

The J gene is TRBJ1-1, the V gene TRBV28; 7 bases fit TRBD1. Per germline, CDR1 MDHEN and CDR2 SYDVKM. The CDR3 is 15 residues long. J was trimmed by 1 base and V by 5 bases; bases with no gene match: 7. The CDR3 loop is CASSPRTGTNTEAFF. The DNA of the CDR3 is TGTGCCAGCAGTCCTCGGACAGGTACGAACACTGAAGCTTTCTTT. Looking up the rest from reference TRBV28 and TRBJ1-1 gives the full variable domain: DVKVTQSSRYLVKRTGEKVFLECVQDMDHENMFWYRQDPGLGLRLIYFSYDVKMKEKGDIPEGYSVSREKKERFSLILESASTNQTSMYLCASSPRTGTNTEAFFGQGTRLTVV.

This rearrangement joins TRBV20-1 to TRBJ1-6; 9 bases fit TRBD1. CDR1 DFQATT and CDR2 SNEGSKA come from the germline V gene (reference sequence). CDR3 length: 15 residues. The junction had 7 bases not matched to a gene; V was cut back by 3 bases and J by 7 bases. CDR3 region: CSARGQGMVNSPLHF. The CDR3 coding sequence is TGCAGTGCTAGGGGACAGGGAATGGTCAATTCACCCCTCCACTTT.